This TCR beta chain derives from a study of blood T cell repertoires in COVID-19. Across the whole study: Samples came from the United States, Italy and Spain, spanning acute and convalescent COVID-19.

Original processing methods: Reference gene primer amplification gave nucleated cell count estimates. Assay used: immunoSEQ multiplex PCR; TCRdb lists only in-frame clones, some missing. The V and J calls and clone size are taken from that table; D and trimming were inferred from the DNA. The table shows more than 200,000 clones, with around nine tenths occurring only once. This CDR3 has 24 residues. Germline CDR1 and CDR2: KGHDR and SFDVKD. Trimming shortened V by 1 base and J by 1 base, and 34 bases separated the two germline ends. Those enrolled, adults aged about 18 to 95 years, came from under 25 US areas.

Sequencing was carried out using PBMCs or T cells enriched from blood (not recorded which). The V and J genes are TRBV24-1 and TRBJ1-3, with D perhaps TRBD1 (5 bases). The TCR comes from a woman aged 45 to 65 who had recovered from COVID-19. The CDR3: CATSDFRTSETLGSTATSGNTIYF. The CDR3 DNA is TGTGCCACCAGTGATTTCAGGACATCCGAAACCCTCGGATCTACTGCAACTTCTGGAAACACCATATATTTT.